This T cell receptor beta chain emerged from a study of early T cells in non-severe SARS-CoV-2 infection. One entry per CDR3 protein results from TCRdb running MiXCR on the 5' RACE reads. The table has about 77,000 distinct CDR3 sequences, around 16% seen once; the top ten hold approximately 2.9%. The CDR3 consists of 12 residues. Trimming took off 2 bases at V and 5 bases at J, with 6 bases between the two ends. CDR1 and CDR2 from the germline V gene are SGHDN and FVKESK. The sequence was obtained from an adult who was a healthcare worker with PCR-confirmed SARS-CoV-2 infection or an uninfected control (not recorded which). Sequences were obtained from whole blood. The V gene is TRBV14, the J gene TRBJ1-1, with D possibly matching TRBD1 (6 bases). The CDR3 nucleotides are TGTGCCAGCAGCCAAAGGGGGACTGAAGCTTTCTTT. This encodes CASSQRGTEAFF.